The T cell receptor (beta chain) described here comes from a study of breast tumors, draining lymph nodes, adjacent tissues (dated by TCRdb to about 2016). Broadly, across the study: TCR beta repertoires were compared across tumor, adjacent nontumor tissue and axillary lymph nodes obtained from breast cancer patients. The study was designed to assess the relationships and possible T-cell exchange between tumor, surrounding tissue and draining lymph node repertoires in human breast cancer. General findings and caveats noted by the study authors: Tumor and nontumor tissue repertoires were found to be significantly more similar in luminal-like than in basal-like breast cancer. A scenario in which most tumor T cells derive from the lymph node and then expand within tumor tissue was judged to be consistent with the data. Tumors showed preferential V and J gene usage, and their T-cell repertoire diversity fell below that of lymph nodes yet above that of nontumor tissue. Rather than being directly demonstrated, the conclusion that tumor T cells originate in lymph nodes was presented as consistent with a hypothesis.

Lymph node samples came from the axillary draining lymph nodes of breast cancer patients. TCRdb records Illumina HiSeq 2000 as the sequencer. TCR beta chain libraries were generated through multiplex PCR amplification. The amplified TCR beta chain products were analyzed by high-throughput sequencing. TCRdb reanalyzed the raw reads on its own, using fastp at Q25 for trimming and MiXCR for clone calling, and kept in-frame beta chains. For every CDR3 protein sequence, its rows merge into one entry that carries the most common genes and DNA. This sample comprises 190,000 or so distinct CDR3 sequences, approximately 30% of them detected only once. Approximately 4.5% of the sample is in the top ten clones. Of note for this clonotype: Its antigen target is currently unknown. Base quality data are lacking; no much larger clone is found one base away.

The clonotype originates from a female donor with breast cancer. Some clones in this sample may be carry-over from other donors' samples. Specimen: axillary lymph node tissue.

The DNA sequence is given as TGTGCCAGCAGTTCCCCCCAGGCGGGAAGGGGCTACGAGCAGTACTTC. Protein translation: CASSSPQAGRGYEQYF. The chain is made from TRBV28 and TRBJ2-7; the D region possibly corresponds to TRBD2 (6 bases align). The CDR3 runs 16 amino acids, cysteine and phenylalanine included. The entry retains the CDR3 DNA only, 48 bases that are in frame from base 1. The germline V gene specifies MDHEN as CDR1 and SYDVKM as CDR2. The germline ends are 19 bases apart after V is trimmed by 4 bases and J by 3 bases.